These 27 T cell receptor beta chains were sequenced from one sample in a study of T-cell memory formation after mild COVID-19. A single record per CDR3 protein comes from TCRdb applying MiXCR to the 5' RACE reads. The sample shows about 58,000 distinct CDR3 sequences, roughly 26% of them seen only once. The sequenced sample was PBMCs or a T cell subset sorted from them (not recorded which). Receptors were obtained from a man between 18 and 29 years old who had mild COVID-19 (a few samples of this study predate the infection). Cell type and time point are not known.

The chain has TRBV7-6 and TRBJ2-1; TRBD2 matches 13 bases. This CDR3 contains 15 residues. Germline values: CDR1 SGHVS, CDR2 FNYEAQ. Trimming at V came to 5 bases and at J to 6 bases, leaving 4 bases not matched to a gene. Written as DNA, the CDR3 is TGTGCCAGCAGCAGCGGACTAGCGGGGGTCAATGAGCAGTTCTTC. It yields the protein CASSSGLAGVNEQFF.

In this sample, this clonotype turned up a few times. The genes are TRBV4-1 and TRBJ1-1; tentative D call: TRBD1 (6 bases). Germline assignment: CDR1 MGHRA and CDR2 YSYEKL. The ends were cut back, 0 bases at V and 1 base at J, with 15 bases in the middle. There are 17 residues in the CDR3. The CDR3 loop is CASSQEAPGGRNTEAFF. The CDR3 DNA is TGCGCCAGCAGCCAAGAGGCGCCCGGGGGGCGGAACACTGAAGCTTTCTTT.

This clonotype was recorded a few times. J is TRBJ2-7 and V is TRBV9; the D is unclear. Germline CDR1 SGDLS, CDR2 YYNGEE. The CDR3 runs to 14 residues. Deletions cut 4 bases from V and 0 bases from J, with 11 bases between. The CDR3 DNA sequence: TGTGCCAGCAGCCCGAACAGTTTCTCCTACGAGCAGTACGTC. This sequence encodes CASSPNSFSYEQYV.

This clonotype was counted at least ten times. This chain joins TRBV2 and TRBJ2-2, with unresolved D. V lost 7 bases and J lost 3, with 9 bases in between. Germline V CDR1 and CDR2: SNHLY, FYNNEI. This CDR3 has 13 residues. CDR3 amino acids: CASTDLDTGELFF. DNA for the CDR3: TGTGCCAGCACCGACTTAGACACCGGGGAGCTGTTTTTT.

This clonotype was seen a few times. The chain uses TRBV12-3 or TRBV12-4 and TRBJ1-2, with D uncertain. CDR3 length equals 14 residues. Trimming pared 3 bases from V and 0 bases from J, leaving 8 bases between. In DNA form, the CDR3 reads TGTGCCAGCAGTTTGTCTGGTCCTAACTATGGCTACACCTTC. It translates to CASSLSGPNYGYTF.

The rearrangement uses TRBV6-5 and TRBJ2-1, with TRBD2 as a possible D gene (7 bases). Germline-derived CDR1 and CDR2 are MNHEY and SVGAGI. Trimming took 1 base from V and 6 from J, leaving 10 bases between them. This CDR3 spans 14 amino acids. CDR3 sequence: CASSYLRGGNEQFF. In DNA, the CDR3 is TGTGCCAGCAGTTACTTGAGGGGGGGCAATGAGCAGTTCTTC.

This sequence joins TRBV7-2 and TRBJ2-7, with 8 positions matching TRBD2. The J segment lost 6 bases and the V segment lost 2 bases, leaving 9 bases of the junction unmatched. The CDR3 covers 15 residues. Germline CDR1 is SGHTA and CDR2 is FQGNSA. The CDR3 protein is CASSLLLGLELEQYV. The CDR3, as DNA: TGTGCCAGCAGCTTACTCCTGGGACTAGAACTCGAGCAGTACGTC.

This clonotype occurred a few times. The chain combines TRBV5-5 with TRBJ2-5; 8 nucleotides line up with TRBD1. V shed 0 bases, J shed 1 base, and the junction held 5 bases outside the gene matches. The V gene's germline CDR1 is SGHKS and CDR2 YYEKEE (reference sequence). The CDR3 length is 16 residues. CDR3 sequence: CASSLEETGVQETQYF. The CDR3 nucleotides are TGTGCCAGCAGCTTGGAAGAGACAGGGGTCCAAGAGACCCAGTACTTC.

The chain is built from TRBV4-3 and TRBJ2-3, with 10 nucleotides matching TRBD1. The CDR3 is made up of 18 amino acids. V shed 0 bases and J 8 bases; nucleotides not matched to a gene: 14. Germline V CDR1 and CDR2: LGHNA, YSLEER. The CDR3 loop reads CASSQDRRDRGGEGTQYF. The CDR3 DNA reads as TGCGCCAGCAGCCAAGATCGGAGGGACAGGGGAGGTGAGGGTACGCAGTATTTT.

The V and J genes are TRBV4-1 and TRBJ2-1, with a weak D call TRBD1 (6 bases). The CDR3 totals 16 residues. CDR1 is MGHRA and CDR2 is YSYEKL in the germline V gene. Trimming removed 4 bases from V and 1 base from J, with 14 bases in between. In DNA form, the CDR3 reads TGCGCCAGCAGCCCCGGACAGACCTCTTCCTACAATGAGCAGTTCTTC. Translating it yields CASSPGQTSSYNEQFF.

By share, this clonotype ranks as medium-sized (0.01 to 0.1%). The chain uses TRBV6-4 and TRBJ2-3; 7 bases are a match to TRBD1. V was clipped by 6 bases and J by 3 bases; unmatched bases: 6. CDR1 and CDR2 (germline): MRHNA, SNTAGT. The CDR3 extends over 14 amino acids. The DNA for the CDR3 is TGTGCCAGCAGCCCTGGACAGGCAACAGATACGCAGTATTTT. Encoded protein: CASSPGQATDTQYF.

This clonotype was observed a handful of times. CDR3 sequence: CASRPARDTQYF. The CDR3 region has the DNA TGTGCCAGCAGACCCGCCAGGGATACGCAGTATTTT. V is TRBV12-3 or TRBV12-4 and J is TRBJ2-3; D remains unclear. Trimming removed 6 bases at V and 6 bases at J, with 10 bases between. This CDR3 has 12 amino acids.

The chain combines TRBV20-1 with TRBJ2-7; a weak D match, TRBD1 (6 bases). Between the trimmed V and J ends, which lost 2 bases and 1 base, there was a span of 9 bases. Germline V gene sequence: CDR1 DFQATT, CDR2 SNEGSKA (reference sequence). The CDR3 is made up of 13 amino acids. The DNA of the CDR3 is TGCAGTGCTAGAATTACAGGGTCCTACGAGCAGTACTTC. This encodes CSARITGSYEQYF.

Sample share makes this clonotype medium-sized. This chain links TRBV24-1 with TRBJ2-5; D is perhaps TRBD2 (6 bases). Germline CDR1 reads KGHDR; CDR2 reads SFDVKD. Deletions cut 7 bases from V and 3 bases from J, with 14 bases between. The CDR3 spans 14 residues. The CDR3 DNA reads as TGTGCCACCAGCGGATGGGGGGAGGAAGAGACCCAGTACTTC. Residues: CATSGWGEEETQYF.

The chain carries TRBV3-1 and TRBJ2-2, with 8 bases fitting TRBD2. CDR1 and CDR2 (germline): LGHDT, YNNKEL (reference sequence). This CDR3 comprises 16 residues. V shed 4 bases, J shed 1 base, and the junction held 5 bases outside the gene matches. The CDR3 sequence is CASSPSGGGNTGELFF. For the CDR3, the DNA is TGTGCCAGCAGCCCCAGCGGGGGCGGGAACACCGGGGAGCTGTTTTTT.

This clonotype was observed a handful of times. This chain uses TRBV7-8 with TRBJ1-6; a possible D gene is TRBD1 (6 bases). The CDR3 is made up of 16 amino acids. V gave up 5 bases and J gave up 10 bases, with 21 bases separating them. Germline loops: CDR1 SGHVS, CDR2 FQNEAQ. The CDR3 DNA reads TGTGCCAGCAGCCCCCCCCGGCAGGGGAATCTATCACCCCTCCACTTT. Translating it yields CASSPPRQGNLSPLHF. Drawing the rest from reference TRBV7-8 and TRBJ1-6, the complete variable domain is GAGVSQSPRYKVAKRGQDVALRCDPISGHVSLFWYQQALGQGPEFLTYFQNEAQLDKSGLPSDRFFAERPEGSVSTLKIQRTQQEDSAVYLCASSPPRQGNLSPLHFGNGTRLTVT.

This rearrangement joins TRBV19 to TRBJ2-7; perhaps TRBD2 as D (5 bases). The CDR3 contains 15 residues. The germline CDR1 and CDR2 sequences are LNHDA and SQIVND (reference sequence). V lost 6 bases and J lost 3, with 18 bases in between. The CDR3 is CASSPEPGSNYEQYF. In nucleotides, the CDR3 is TGTGCCAGTAGCCCGGAACCGGGGTCCAACTACGAGCAGTACTTC.

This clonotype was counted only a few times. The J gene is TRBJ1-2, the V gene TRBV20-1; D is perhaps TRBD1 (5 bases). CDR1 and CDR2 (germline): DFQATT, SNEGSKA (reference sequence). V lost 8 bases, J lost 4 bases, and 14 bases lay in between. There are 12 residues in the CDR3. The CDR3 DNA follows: TGCAGTCCTGGAGGGGACCCCTATGGCTACACCTTC. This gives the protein CSPGGDPYGYTF.

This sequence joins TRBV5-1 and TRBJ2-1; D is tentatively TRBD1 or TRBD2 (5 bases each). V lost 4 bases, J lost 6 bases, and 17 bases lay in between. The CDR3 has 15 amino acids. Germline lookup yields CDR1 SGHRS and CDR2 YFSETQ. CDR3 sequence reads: CASSLEGTPGNEQFF. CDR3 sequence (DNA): TGCGCCAGCAGCCTCGAGGGGACGCCGGGCAATGAGCAGTTCTTC.

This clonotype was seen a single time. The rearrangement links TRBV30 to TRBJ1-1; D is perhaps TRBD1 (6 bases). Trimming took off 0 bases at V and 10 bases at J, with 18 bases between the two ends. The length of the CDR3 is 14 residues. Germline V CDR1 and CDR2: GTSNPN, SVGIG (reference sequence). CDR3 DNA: TGTGCCTGGAGTGTAGCGGGGGCACCCCTTCGAGCTTTCTTT. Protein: CAWSVAGAPLRAFF.

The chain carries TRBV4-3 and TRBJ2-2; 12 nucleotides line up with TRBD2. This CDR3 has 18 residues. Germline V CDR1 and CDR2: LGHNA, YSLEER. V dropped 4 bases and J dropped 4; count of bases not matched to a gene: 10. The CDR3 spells CASSPRTSGALVTGELFF. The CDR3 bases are TGCGCCAGCAGCCCTCGGACTAGCGGGGCCCTTGTCACCGGGGAGCTGTTTTTT.

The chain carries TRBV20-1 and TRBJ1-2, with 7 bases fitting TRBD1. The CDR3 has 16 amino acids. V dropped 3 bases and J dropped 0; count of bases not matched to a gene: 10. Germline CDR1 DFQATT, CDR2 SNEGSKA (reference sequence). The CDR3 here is CSARPITGESNYGYTF. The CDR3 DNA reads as TGCAGTGCTAGGCCAATTACAGGGGAATCTAACTATGGCTACACCTTC.

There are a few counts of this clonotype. For the CDR3, the DNA is TGTGCCAGCAGCCAAGGCGCGTGGGAGCAGTTCTTC. Amino acid sequence: CASSQGAWEQFF. The rearrangement uses TRBV3-1 and TRBJ2-1, with D unclear. This CDR3 is 12 amino acids long. With 1 base removed from V and 10 bases from J, the gap between germline ends came to 8 bases. Looked up from germline, CDR1 is LGHDT and CDR2 is YNNKEL (reference sequence).

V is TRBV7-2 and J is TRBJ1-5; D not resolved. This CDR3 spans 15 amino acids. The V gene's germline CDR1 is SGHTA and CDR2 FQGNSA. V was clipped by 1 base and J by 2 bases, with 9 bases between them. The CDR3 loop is CASSLVIGGNQPQHF. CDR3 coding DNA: TGTGCCAGCAGCTTAGTAATAGGCGGCAATCAGCCCCAGCATTTT.

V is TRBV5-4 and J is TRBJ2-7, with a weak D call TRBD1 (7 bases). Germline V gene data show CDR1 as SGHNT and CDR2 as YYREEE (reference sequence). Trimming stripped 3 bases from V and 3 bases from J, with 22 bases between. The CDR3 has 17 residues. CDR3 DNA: TGTGCCAGCAGCTCCAATCGGGGCAGGGGGGCCGTCTACGAGCAGTACGTC. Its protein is CASSSNRGRGAVYEQYV.

In DNA, the CDR3 is TGTGCCACCAGCGATCCGGACAGGGGGAATGAGCAGTTCTTC. It encodes CATSDPDRGNEQFF. This chain joins TRBV24-1 and TRBJ2-1, with 10 bases lining up with TRBD1. Germline CDR1 is KGHDR and CDR2 is SFDVKD. The CDR3 length is 14 residues. The V gene end was trimmed by 7 bases and the J gene end by 7 bases; junction bases not matched to a gene: 6.

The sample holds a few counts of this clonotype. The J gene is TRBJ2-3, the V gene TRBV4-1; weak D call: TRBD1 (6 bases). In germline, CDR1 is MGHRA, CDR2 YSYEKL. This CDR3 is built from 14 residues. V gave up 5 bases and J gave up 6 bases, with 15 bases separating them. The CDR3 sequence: CASSYNRDLDTQYF. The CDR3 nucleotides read TGCGCCAGCAGCTACAACAGGGATCTGGATACGCAGTATTTT.